The 20 T cell receptor beta chains below all came from one sample that was sequenced in a study of shared clonotypes between healthy human individuals. This table comes from immunoSEQ multiplex PCR, and its TCRdb copy is limited to in-frame clones, with some not included. Of under 750,000 clones in the sample, roughly 72% were seen once. Sequencing used memory CD4+ T cells sorted from blood. Subset specified: CD45RA-negative fraction. The receptors originated from a woman in her twenties or thirties in good health.

This chain links TRBV28 with TRBJ2-1; 11 nucleotides line up with TRBD2. Germline V lookup: CDR1 MDHEN, CDR2 SYDVKM. V was pared by 3 bases and J by 6 bases, with 4 bases of the junction left unmatched. The CDR3 runs 15 residues. In nucleotides, the CDR3 is TGTGCCAGCAGTTTTATCCTAGCGGGAGGCAATGAGCAGTTCTTC. Encoded protein: CASSFILAGGNEQFF. The variable domain in full, completed from reference TRBV28 and TRBJ2-1, reads DVKVTQSSRYLVKRTGEKVFLECVQDMDHENMFWYRQDPGLGLRLIYFSYDVKMKEKGDIPEGYSVSREKKERFSLILESASTNQTSMYLCASSFILAGGNEQFFGPGTRLTVL.

The gene calls are TRBV5-1 and TRBJ2-1; no clear D. The germline V and J ends were trimmed by 0 bases and 8 bases, with 9 bases remaining between them. Germline assignment: CDR1 SGHRS and CDR2 YFSETQ. The length of the CDR3 is 13 residues. This CDR3 is CASSLGLAYEQFF. The CDR3 bases are TGCGCCAGCAGCTTGGGGCTGGCCTATGAGCAGTTCTTC.

The V call is TRBV7-9, the J call TRBJ2-2; the D gene is possibly TRBD2 (6 bases). Germline loops: CDR1 SEHNR, CDR2 FQNEAQ (reference sequence). V dropped 7 bases and J dropped 5 bases, with 17 bases sitting between them. The CDR3 has 15 amino acids. CDR3 sequence reads: CASNPIWGETGELFF. CDR3 in DNA: TGTGCCAGCAACCCAATATGGGGGGAAACCGGGGAGCTGTTTTTT.

CDR3 in DNA: TGTGCCAGCAGCCTCAAGAACACTGAAGCTTTCTTT. Translating gives CASSLKNTEAFF. V is TRBV19 and J is TRBJ1-1; D unclear. CDR1 and CDR2 from the germline V gene are LNHDA and SQIVND (reference sequence). With 9 bases removed from V and 1 base from J, the gap between germline ends came to 9 bases. The CDR3 contains 12 residues.

The chain carries TRBV19 and TRBJ1-5; D perhaps matches TRBD1 (6 bases). CDR1 is LNHDA and CDR2 is SQIVND in the germline V gene (reference sequence). V lost 5 bases, J lost 7 bases, and 9 bases lay in between. The CDR3 has 12 amino acids. The DNA of the CDR3 is TGTGCCAGTAGTTGGGGACAACAGCCCCAGCATTTT. It is translated as CASSWGQQPQHF.

The chain recombines TRBV7-2 with TRBJ2-1; TRBD2 matches 7 bases. V was clipped by 1 base and J by 3 bases; unmatched bases: 0. CDR1 and CDR2 from the germline V gene are SGHTA and FQGNSA. The CDR3 contains 14 residues. DNA of the CDR3: TGTGCCAGCAGCTTAGGGACTAGCTACAATGAGCAGTTCTTC. Amino acid sequence: CASSLGTSYNEQFF.

The table lists this clone with many counts. This chain joins TRBV11-2 and TRBJ1-3; no definite D call. The V and J ends lost 5 bases and 2 bases respectively, with 16 bases between them. Germline loops: CDR1 SGHAT, CDR2 FQNNGV. The CDR3 has 16 residues. As DNA, the CDR3 is TGTGCCAGCAGCCCCAAAACCCCTGGGGCTGGAAACACCATATATTTT. This translates into CASSPKTPGAGNTIYF.

The rearrangement joins TRBV28 to TRBJ2-1; the match to TRBD2 covers 8 bases. Losses at the gene ends were 3 bases for V and 9 bases for J; bases not matched to a gene: 10. The CDR3 sequence is 15 residues long. Per the germline V gene, CDR1 is MDHEN and CDR2 is SYDVKM. The CDR3 bases are TGTGCCAGCAGTTTTATGGTAGCGGGGTCTAGTGAGCAGTTCTTC. This translates into CASSFMVAGSSEQFF.

This rearrangement joins TRBV27 to TRBJ2-1, with 9 nucleotides matching TRBD2. The germline CDR1 and CDR2 sequences are MNHEY and SMNVEV (reference sequence). V shed 0 bases, J shed 4 bases, and the junction held 1 base outside the gene matches. The CDR3 covers 15 residues. CDR3 residues: CASSLSTSGYNEQFF. The CDR3 DNA reads as TGTGCCAGCAGTTTATCAACTAGCGGGTACAATGAGCAGTTCTTC.

The CDR3 reads CAWGAGPSTGELFF. Written as DNA, the CDR3 is TGTGCCTGGGGAGCGGGCCCGAGCACCGGGGAGCTGTTTTTT. This sequence joins TRBV30 and TRBJ2-2; maybe TRBD2 (6 bases). From germline, CDR1 is GTSNPN and CDR2 SVGIG (reference sequence). V was pared by 5 bases and J by 4 bases, with 14 bases between. The CDR3 is 14 residues long.

The J gene is TRBJ2-7, the V gene TRBV7-9; 7 bases line up with TRBD1. The CDR3 is made up of 14 amino acids. The V gene end was trimmed by 4 bases and the J gene end by 2 bases; junction bases not matched to a gene: 5. CDR1 and CDR2 (germline): SEHNR, FQNEAQ (reference sequence). The CDR3 nucleotides are TGTGCCAGCAGCTCGACAGGGTGGGCCTACGAGCAGTACTTC. This sequence encodes CASSSTGWAYEQYF.

Regarding this clone: Different DNA sequences within this sample yield the same CDR3. This chain uses TRBV6-6 with TRBJ2-7, with D tentatively TRBD2 (5 bases). V gave up 8 bases and J gave up 4 bases, with 15 bases separating them. The CDR3 length is 13 residues. Germline V CDR1 and CDR2: MNHNY, SVGAGI (reference sequence). CDR3 sequence reads: CASSVGASYEQYF. The DNA of the CDR3 is TGTGCCAGCTCCGTGGGAGCCTCGTACGAGCAGTACTTC.

The rearrangement uses TRBV5-1 and TRBJ2-3, with TRBD2 matching over 10 bases. J gave up 5 bases and V 2 bases, and 5 bases lay outside the gene matches. Germline V gene lookup returns CDR1 SGHRS and CDR2 YFSETQ. The CDR3 length is 15 residues. The CDR3 sequence is CASSLVVAGGDTQYF. The DNA of the CDR3 is TGCGCCAGCAGCTTAGTGGTAGCGGGAGGAGATACGCAGTATTTT.

The chain combines TRBV11-1 with TRBJ2-5; D possibly matches TRBD1 or TRBD2 (6 bases each). The length of the CDR3 is 17 residues. V dropped 0 bases and J dropped 5 bases, with 19 bases sitting between them. Germline V gene lookup returns CDR1 SGHAT and CDR2 FQDESV (reference sequence). The CDR3 nucleotides read TGTGCCAGCAGCTTAGCGGGACTCGGGGGCGCGGGGGAGACCCAGTACTTC. The encoded protein is CASSLAGLGGAGETQYF.

This clone has a single count. The chain is built from TRBV28 and TRBJ2-5, with D possibly TRBD1 on 5 matching bases. The J call is uncertain, as TRBJ2-7 better fits the DNA end. Germline-derived CDR1 and CDR2 are MDHEN and SYDVKM. This CDR3 spans 12 amino acids. CDR3 region: CASSLAGFEQYF. For the CDR3, the DNA is TGTGCCAGCAGTTTAGCAGGGTTCGAGCAGTACTTC.

This chain links TRBV4-1 with TRBJ1-5; a weak D match, TRBD1 (5 bases). The CDR3 consists of 17 residues. V was clipped by 4 bases and J by 0 bases, with 16 bases between them. Germline CDR1 and CDR2: MGHRA and YSYEKL. DNA for the CDR3: TGCGCCAGCAGCCCCGGACAACGGGGAGGTAGCAATCAGCCCCAGCATTTT. Its protein product is CASSPGQRGGSNQPQHF.

The rearrangement uses TRBV5-1 and TRBJ1-5; D uncertain. V dropped 5 bases and J dropped 7 bases, with 13 bases sitting between them. The V gene's germline CDR1 is SGHRS and CDR2 YFSETQ. The CDR3 runs to 13 residues. The DNA for the CDR3 is TGCGCCAGCAGTGAGTTTGGCGAGCAGCCCCAGCATTTT. It encodes CASSEFGEQPQHF.

This clone turned up a few times. V is TRBV14 and J is TRBJ2-1, with TRBD2 identical over 15 bases. Per the germline V gene, CDR1 is SGHDN and CDR2 is FVKESK. J gave up 7 bases and V 4 bases, and 5 bases lay outside the gene matches. This CDR3 comprises 16 residues. Here the CDR3 DNA reads TGTGCCAGCAGCCCCGACGGGACTAGCGGGAGGAATGAGCAGTTCTTC. As protein: CASSPDGTSGRNEQFF.

The gene calls are TRBV5-1 and TRBJ2-3; 11 bases fit TRBD1. Germline CDR1 reads SGHRS; CDR2 reads YFSETQ. V lost 4 bases and J lost 3; bases outside the gene matches: 4. CDR3 length: 15 amino acids. This CDR3 is CASSQGQGATDTQYF. The CDR3, as DNA: TGCGCCAGCAGCCAAGGACAGGGGGCAACAGATACGCAGTATTTT. Full variable domain (outside the CDR3, taken from reference TRBV5-1 and TRBJ2-3): KAGVTQTPRYLIKTRGQQVTLSCSPISGHRSVSWYQQTPGQGLQFLFEYFSETQRNKGNFPGRFSGRQFSNSRSEMNVSTLELGDSALYLCASSQGQGATDTQYFGPGTRLTVL.

The genes are TRBV5-6 and TRBJ1-3; tentatively, D is TRBD1 (5 bases). Trimming stripped 4 bases from V and 6 bases from J, with 17 bases between. The CDR3 spans 15 residues. The germline V gene has CDR1 SGHDT and CDR2 YYEEEE. The CDR3 nucleotides are TGTGCCAGCAGCCTCAGGACATTGCAGGAAAACACCATATATTTT. As protein: CASSLRTLQENTIYF.